This TCR beta chain was sequenced for a study of shared clonotypes between healthy human individuals. General study points: Clonotypes shared by all four donors outscored non-shared clonotypes in generation probability. A handful of donors had about 5% of their naive CD4 clonotypes in common.

For this clone: Its antigen is as yet unknown.

Splitting of CD4+ cells produced CD45RA+ naive and CD45RA-negative memory subsets. The CDR3 runs to 18 residues. Trimming cost V 2 bases and J 2 bases; bases outside gene matches: 11. The V gene's germline CDR1 is SGHAT and CDR2 FQNNGV. Sorted-subset replicate PCRs used 150 to 200 ng of genomic DNA. This amount corresponded to 30,000 to 35,000 T cell genomes. Clones were sequenced by immunoSEQ multiplex PCR, and TCRdb holds only the in-frame ones, with some missing. The sample has approximately 2.5 million clones; 93% are singletons. Sequenced sample: naive CD4+ T cells from PBMCs. Subset described: CD45RA+ positively selected. The gene calls are TRBV11-2 and TRBJ2-5; 10 nucleotides line up with TRBD2. The sequence was collected from a man between 18 and 35 years old in good health. Some clones in this sample may be carry-over from other donors' samples. The CDR3 DNA reads TGTGCCAGCAGCTTAAATCCCCATACTAGCGGGAAACAAGAGACCCAGTACTTC. Translated: CASSLNPHTSGKQETQYF.